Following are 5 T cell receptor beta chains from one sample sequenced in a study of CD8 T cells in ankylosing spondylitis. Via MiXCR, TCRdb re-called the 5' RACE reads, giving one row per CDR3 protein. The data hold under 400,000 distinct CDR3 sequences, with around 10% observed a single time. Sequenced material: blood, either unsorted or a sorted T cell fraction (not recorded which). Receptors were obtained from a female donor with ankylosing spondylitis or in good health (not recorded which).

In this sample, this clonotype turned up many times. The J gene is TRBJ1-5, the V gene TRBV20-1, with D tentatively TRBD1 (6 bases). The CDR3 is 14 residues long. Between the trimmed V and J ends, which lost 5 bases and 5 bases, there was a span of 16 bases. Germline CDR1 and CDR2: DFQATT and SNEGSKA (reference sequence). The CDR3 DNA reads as TGCAGTGCTCTCGCCAGGGGAGAATATCAGCCCCAGCATTTT. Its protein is CSALARGEYQPQHF.

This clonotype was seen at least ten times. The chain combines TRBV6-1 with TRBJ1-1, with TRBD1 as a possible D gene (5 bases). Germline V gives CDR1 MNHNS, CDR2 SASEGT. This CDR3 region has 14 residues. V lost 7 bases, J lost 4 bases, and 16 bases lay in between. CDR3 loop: CASTQGLGSTEAFF. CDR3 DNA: TGTGCCAGCACCCAGGGCCTGGGGAGCACTGAAGCTTTCTTT.

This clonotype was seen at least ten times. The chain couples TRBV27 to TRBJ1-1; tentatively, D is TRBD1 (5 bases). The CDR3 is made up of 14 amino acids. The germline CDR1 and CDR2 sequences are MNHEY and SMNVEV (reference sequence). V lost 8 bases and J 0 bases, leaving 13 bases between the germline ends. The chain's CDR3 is CASWRAGMNTEAFF. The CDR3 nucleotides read TGTGCCAGCTGGCGGGCAGGGATGAACACTGAAGCTTTCTTT.

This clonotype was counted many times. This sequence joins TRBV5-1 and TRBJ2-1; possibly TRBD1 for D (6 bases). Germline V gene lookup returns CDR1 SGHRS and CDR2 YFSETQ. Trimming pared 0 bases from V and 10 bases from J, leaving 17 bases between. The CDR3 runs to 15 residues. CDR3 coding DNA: TGCGCCAGCAGCTTGGAGTCTAGCAGGGGCTACGAGCAGTTCTTC. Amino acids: CASSLESSRGYEQFF.

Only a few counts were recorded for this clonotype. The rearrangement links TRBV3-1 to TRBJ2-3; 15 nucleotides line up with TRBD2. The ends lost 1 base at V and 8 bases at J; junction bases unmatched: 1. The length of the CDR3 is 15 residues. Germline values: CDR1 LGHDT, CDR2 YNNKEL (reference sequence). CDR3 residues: CASSQGTSGGATQYF. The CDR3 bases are TGTGCCAGCAGCCAAGGGACTAGCGGGGGGGCTACGCAGTATTTT.